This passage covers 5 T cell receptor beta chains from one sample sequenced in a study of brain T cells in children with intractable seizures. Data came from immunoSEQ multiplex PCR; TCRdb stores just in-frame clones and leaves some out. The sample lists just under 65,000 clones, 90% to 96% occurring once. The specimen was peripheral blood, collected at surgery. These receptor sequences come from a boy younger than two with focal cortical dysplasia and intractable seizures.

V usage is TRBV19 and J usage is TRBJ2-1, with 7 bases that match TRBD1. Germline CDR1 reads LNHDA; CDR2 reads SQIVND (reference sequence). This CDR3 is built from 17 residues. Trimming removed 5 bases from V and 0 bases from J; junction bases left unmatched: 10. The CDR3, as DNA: TGTGCCAGTAGTCACCCCGGGACAGAGAGCTCCTACAATGAGCAGTTCTTC. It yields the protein CASSHPGTESSYNEQFF.

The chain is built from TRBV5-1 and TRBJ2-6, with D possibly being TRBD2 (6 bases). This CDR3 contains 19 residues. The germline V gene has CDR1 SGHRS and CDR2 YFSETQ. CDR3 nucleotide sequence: TGCGCTCCAACGGCGGGAAACGGTAAACTGAACTCTGGGGCCAACGTCCTGACTTTC. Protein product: CAPTAGNGKLNSGANVLTF.

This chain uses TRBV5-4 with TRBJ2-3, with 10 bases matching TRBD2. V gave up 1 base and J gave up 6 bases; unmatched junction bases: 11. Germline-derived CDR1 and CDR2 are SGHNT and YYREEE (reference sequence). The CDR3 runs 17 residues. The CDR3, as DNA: TGTGCCAGCAGCTTGTGGGCTAGCGGGAGCTTGAGGGATACGCAGTATTTT. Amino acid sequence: CASSLWASGSLRDTQYF.

DNA of the CDR3: TGTGCCAGCAGCCCTAAGAGCTCCTACGAGCAGTACTTC. It codes for CASSPKSSYEQYF. This chain connects TRBV2 to TRBJ2-7; unclear D gene. CDR3 size: 13 residues. The V gene lost 6 bases and the J gene lost 0 bases, with 9 bases spanning the gap. Per the germline V gene, CDR1 is SNHLY and CDR2 is FYNNEI.

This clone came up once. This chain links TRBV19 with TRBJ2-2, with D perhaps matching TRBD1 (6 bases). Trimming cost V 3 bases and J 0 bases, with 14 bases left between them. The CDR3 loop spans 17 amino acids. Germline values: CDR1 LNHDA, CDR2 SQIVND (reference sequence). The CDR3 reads CASSMRTALANTGELFF. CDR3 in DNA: TGTGCCAGTAGTATGAGGACAGCTCTCGCGAACACCGGGGAGCTGTTTTTT. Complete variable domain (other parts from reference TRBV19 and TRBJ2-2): DGGITQSPKYLFRKEGQNVTLSCEQNLNHDAMYWYRQDPGQGLRLIYYSQIVNDFQKGDIAEGYSVSREKKESFPLTVTSAQKNPTAFYLCASSMRTALANTGELFFGEGSRLTVL.